This T cell receptor (beta chain) emerged from a study of identical twins. TCRdb reprocessed the 5' RACE reads via MiXCR and lists one record per CDR3 protein. The sample records roughly 250,000 distinct CDR3 sequences, approximately 7.9% being singletons. The CDR3 is 20 amino acids. Germline loops: CDR1 MNHEY, CDR2 SMNVEV (reference sequence). V lost 4 bases to trimming and J lost 2 bases, with 27 bases between them. The study, taken as a whole, reports: The study found excess low generation probability among twin-shared out-of-frame alpha sequences. High-abundance cord blood beta clonotypes had fewer insertions; memory repertoires showed none.

As for this clonotype: Its antigen is currently unknown.

In addition, the sample was reused for a study of yellow fever vaccine responses in identical twins.

The V gene is TRBV27, the J gene TRBJ1-5; D may be TRBD1 (5 bases). Sequencing used CD8+ T cells sorted from blood. The TCR originated in a woman aged 18 to 35 in good health. The CDR3 region is CASSYVIPLSGWRRNQPQHF. The CDR3 DNA is TGTGCCAGCAGTTACGTAATCCCCCTCTCAGGGTGGAGGCGCAATCAGCCCCAGCATTTT.